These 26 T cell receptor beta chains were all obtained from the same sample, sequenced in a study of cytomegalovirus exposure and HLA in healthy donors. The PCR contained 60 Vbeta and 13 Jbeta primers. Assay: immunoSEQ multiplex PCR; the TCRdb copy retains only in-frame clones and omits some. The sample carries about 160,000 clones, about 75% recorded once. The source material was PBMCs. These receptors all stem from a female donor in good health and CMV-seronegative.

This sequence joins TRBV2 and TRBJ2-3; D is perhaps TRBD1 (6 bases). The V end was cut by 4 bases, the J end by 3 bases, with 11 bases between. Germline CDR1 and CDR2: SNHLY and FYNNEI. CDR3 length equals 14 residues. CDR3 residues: CASSGGTGTDTQYF. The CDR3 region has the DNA TGTGCCAGCAGTGGTGGCACAGGGACAGATACGCAGTATTTT. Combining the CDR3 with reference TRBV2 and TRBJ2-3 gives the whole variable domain EPEVTQTPSHQVTQMGQEVILRCVPISNHLYFYWYRQILGQKVEFLVSFYNNEISEKSEIFDDQFSVERPDGSNFTLKIRSTKLEDSAMYFCASSGGTGTDTQYFGPGTRLTVL.

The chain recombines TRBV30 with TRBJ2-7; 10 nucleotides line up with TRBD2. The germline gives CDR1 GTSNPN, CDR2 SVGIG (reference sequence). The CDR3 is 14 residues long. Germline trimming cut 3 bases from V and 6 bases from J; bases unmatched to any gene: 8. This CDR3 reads CAWRESGRDGEQYF. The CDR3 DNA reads TGTGCCTGGAGGGAAAGCGGGAGGGATGGCGAGCAGTACTTC.

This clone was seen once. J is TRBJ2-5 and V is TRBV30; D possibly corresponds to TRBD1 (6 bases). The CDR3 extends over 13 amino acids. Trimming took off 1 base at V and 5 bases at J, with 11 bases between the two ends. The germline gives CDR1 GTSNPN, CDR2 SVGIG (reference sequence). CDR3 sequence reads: CAWSGQAAETQYF. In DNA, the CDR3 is TGTGCCTGGAGTGGACAGGCCGCCGAGACCCAGTACTTC.

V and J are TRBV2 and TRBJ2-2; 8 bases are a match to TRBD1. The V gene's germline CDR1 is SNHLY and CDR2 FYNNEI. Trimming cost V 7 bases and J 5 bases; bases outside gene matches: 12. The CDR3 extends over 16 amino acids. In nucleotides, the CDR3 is TGTGCCAGCACCCCACGGGGGCAGGGGGCAACCGGGGAGCTGTTTTTT. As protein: CASTPRGQGATGELFF.

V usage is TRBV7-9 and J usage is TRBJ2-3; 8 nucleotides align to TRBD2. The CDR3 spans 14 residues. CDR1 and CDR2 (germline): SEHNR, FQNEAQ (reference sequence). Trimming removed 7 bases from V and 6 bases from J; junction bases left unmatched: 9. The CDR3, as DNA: TGTGCCAGCACCTTTAGCGGGATCGGGGATACGCAGTATTTT. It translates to CASTFSGIGDTQYF.

CDR3 in DNA: TGCGCCAGCAGCACCGGAGTAGCGGTAGAGACCCAGTACTTC. Translation gives CASSTGVAVETQYF. V and J are TRBV5-1 and TRBJ2-5, with D perhaps TRBD2 (6 bases). CDR1 SGHRS and CDR2 YFSETQ come from the germline V gene. CDR3 size: 14 residues. V shed 4 bases and J shed 4 bases, with 14 bases lying between them.

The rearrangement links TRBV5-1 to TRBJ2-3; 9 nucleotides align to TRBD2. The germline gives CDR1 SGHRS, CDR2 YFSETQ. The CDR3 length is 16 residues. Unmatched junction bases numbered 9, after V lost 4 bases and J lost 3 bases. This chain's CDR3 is CASSDKRGAGTDTQYF. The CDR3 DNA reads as TGCGCCAGCAGCGACAAGCGGGGGGCCGGAACAGATACGCAGTATTTT.

The CDR3 is CASRGLAGAKEYF. CDR3 sequence (DNA): TGTGCCAGCAGAGGACTAGCGGGGGCAAAGGAGTACTTC. The V call is TRBV2, the J call TRBJ2-7, with 13 bases fitting TRBD2. The CDR3 extends over 13 amino acids. Germline CDR1 reads SNHLY; CDR2 reads FYNNEI. J gave up 11 bases and V 6 bases, and 7 bases lay outside the gene matches.

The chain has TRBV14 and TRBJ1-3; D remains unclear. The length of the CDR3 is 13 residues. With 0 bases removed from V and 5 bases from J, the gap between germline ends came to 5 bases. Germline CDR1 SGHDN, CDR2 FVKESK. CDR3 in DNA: TGTGCCAGCAGCCAAGATCCTCGAAACACCATATATTTT. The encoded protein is CASSQDPRNTIYF.

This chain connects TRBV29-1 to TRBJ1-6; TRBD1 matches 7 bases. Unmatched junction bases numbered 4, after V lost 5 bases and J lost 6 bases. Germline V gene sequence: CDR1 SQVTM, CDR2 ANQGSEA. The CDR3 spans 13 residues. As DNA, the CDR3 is TGCAGCGTTCAGGCAGGGGGTAATTCACCCCTCCACTTT. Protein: CSVQAGGNSPLHF.

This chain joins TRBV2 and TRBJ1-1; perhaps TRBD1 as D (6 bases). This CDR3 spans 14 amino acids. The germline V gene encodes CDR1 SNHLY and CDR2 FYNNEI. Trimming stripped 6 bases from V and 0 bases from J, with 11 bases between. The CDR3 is CASRADRLNTEAFF. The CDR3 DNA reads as TGTGCCAGCAGAGCAGACAGGCTGAACACTGAAGCTTTCTTT. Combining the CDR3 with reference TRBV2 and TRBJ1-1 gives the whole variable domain EPEVTQTPSHQVTQMGQEVILRCVPISNHLYFYWYRQILGQKVEFLVSFYNNEISEKSEIFDDQFSVERPDGSNFTLKIRSTKLEDSAMYFCASRADRLNTEAFFGQGTRLTVV.

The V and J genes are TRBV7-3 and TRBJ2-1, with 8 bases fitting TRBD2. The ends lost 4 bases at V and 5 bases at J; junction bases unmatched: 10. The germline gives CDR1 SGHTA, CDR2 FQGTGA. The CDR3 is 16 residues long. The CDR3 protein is CASSWGRAGADNEQFF. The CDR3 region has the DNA TGTGCCAGCAGCTGGGGTCGAGCGGGAGCCGACAATGAGCAGTTCTTC.

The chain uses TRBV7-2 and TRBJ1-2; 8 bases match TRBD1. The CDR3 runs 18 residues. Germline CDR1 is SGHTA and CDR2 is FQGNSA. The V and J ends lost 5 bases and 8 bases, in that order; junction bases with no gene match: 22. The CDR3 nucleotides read TGTGCCAGCAGCCCGACCGCCGGACAGGGAAAAGGGACTCGGGGCTACACCTTC. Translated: CASSPTAGQGKGTRGYTF.

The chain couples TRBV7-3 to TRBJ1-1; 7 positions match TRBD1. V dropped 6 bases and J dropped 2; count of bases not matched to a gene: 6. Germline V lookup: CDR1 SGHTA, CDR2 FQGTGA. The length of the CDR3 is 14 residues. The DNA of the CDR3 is TGTGCCAGCAGAACGGGACAGCCCAACACTGAAGCTTTCTTT. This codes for CASRTGQPNTEAFF.

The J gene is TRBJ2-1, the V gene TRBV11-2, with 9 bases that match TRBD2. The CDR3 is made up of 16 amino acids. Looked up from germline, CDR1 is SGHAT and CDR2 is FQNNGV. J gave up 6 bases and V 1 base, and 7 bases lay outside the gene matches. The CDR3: CASSLVHVLAGNEQFF. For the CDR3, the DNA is TGTGCCAGCAGCTTAGTCCATGTACTAGCGGGCAATGAGCAGTTCTTC.

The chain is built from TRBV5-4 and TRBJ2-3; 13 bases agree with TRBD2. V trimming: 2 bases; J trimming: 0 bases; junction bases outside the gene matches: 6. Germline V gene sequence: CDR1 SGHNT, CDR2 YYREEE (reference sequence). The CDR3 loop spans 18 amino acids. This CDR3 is CASSLGGLAGRSTDTQYF. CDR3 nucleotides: TGTGCCAGCAGCTTAGGGGGACTAGCGGGACGAAGCACAGATACGCAGTATTTT.

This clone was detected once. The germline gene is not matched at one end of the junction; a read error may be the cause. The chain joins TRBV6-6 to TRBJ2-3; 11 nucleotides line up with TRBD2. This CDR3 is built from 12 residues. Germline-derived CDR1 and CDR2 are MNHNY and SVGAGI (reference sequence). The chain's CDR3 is CASSPSSGGPNF. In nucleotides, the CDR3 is TGTGCCAGCAGTCCCTCTAGCGGGGGGCCGAATTTT.

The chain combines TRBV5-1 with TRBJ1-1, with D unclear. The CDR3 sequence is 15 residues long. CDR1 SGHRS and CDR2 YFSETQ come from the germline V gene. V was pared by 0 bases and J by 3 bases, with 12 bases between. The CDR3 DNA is TGCGCCAGCAGCTTGGCCGGGGTCACGGACACTGAAGCTTTCTTT. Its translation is CASSLAGVTDTEAFF.

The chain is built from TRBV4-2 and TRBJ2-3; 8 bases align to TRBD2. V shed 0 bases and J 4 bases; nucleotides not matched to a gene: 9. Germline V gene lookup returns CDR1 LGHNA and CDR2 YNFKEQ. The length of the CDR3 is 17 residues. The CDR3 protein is CASSQEVGRAEPDTQYF. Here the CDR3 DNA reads TGTGCCAGCAGCCAAGAAGTCGGGAGGGCCGAGCCAGATACGCAGTATTTT.

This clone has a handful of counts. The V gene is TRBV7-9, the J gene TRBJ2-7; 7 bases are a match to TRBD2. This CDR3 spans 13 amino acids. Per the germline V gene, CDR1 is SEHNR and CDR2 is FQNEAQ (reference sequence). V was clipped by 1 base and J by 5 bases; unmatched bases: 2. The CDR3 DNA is TGTGCCAGCAGCTTAGGTCGGGGGGACGAGCAGTACTTC. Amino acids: CASSLGRGDEQYF. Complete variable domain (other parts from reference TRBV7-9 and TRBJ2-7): DTGVSQNPRHKITKRGQNVTFRCDPISEHNRLYWYRQTLGQGPEFLTYFQNEAQLEKSRLLSDRFSAERPKGSFSTLEIQRTEQGDSAMYLCASSLGRGDEQYFGPGTRLTVT.

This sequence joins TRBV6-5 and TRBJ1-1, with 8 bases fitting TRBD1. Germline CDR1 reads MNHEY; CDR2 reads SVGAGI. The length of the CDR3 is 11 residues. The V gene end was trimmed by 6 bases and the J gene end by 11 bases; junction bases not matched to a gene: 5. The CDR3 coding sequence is TGTGCCAGCAGCCGACAGGGGATGGCTTTCTTT. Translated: CASSRQGMAFF.

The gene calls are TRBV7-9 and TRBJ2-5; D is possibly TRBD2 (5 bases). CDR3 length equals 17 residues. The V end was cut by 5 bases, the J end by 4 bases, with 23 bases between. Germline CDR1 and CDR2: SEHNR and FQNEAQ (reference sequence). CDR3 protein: CASSTNRGPIDRETQYF. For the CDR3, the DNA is TGTGCCAGCAGCACAAACCGCGGGCCCATAGATCGAGAGACCCAGTACTTC.

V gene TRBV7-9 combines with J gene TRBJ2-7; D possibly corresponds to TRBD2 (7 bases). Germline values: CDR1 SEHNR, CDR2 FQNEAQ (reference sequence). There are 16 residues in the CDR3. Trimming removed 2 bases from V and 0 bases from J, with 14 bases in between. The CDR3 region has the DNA TGTGCCAGCAGCTTATGGGGGGGGCCGAGCTCCTACGAGCAGTACTTC. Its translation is CASSLWGGPSSYEQYF.

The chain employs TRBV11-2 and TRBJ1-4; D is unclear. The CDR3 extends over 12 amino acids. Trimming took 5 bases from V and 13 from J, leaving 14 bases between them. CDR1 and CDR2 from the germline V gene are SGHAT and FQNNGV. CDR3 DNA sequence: TGTGCCAGCAGCAAAGAGGGCAAAGGACTGTTTTTT. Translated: CASSKEGKGLFF.

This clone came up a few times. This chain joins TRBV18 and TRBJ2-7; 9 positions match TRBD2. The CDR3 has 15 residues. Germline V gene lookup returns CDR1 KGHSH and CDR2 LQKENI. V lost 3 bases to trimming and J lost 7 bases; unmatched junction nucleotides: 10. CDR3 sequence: CASSPGERGAWEQYF. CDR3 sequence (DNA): TGTGCCAGCTCACCGGGAGAGCGGGGGGCGTGGGAGCAGTACTTC.

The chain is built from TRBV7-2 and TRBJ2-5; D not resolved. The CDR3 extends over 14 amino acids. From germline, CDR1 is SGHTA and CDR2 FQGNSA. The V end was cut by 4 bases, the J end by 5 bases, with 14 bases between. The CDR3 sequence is CASSYGMIGETQYF. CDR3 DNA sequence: TGTGCCAGCAGCTACGGAATGATCGGGGAGACCCAGTACTTC.